This TCR beta chain was sequenced in a study of blood T cell repertoires in COVID-19. Clones were sequenced by immunoSEQ multiplex PCR, and TCRdb holds only the in-frame ones, with some missing. The table records about 220,000 clones, under 90% of them present only once. V dropped 0 bases and J dropped 1 base, with 13 bases sitting between them. The CDR3 is 16 residues long. CDR1 is SGHRS and CDR2 is YFSETQ in the germline V gene. Sequenced: peripheral blood. The TCR was taken from a woman aged 80 or older with acute or convalescent COVID-19. The V and J genes are TRBV5-1 and TRBJ1-1; D unresolved. The CDR3, as DNA: TGCGCCAGCAGCTTGGATTCCGGGGTACAGAACACTGAAGCTTTCTTT. Translation: CASSLDSGVQNTEAFF.